One sample yielded the 20 T cell receptor beta chains listed below, sequenced in a study of vaccination effects on CD4 cells after COVID-19. Clones were read by immunoSEQ multiplex PCR, and TCRdb kept only the in-frame ones, dropping some. The data hold around 79,000 clones, with 78% observed a single time. Their target antigens are unknown. Prior to sequencing, the ViraFEST assay stimulated PBMC with viral peptide pools, which expanded the antigen-specific CD4+ T cells. With about ten days of culture completed, CD4+ T cells were isolated. All vaccine recipients tested negative for nucleocapsid antibodies and had never contracted SARS-CoV-2 infection. Sequenced here: CD4+ T cells from PBMCs cultured with SARS-CoV-2 spike peptides, sampled before COVID-19 vaccination. These receptors all come from a human donor who received a COVID-19 vaccine.

This clone was detected only a few times. The rearrangement links TRBV7-8 to TRBJ1-5, with no clear D. The CDR3 loop spans 17 amino acids. V gave up 5 bases and J gave up 1 base, with 18 bases separating them. Germline lookup yields CDR1 SGHVS and CDR2 FQNEAQ. The CDR3 is CASSTTLGALSNQPQHF. The CDR3 DNA is TGTGCCAGCAGCACAACGCTGGGAGCGTTGAGCAATCAGCCCCAGCATTTT.

The CDR3 nucleotides read TGTGCCAGCAGTGAGAACCCTCCGGGACAGGGGAGGGAGACCCAGTACTTC. It translates to CASSENPPGQGRETQYF. The chain combines TRBV6-1 with TRBJ2-5, with 10 bases fitting TRBD1. The ends lost 3 bases at V and 5 bases at J; junction bases unmatched: 12. Per the germline V gene, CDR1 is MNHNS and CDR2 is SASEGT. This CDR3 comprises 17 residues.

This chain links TRBV2 with TRBJ1-3; D call uncertain. Germline V CDR1 and CDR2: SNHLY, FYNNEI. With 4 bases removed from V and 0 bases from J, the gap between germline ends came to 10 bases. The CDR3 runs 15 residues. CDR3 DNA: TGTGCCAGCAGTGTCGGCAGGAGCTCTGGAAACACCATATATTTT. Amino acid sequence: CASSVGRSSGNTIYF. Complete variable domain (other parts from reference TRBV2 and TRBJ1-3): EPEVTQTPSHQVTQMGQEVILRCVPISNHLYFYWYRQILGQKVEFLVSFYNNEISEKSEIFDDQFSVERPDGSNFTLKIRSTKLEDSAMYFCASSVGRSSGNTIYFGEGSWLTVV.

The CDR3 region is CASAARGGNSPLHF. The CDR3 DNA is TGTGCCAGCGCCGCCCGGGGGGGTAATTCACCCCTCCACTTT. The rearrangement links TRBV3-1 (or the pseudogene TRBV3-2) to TRBJ1-6; the D gene is possibly TRBD1 (5 bases). With 8 bases removed from V and 6 bases from J, the gap between germline ends came to 14 bases. Germline CDR1 is LGHDT and CDR2 is YNNKEL (reference sequence). This CDR3 is built from 14 residues.

This clone was seen once. CDR3 sequence reads: CATLRGLAGGPGEETQYF. DNA of the CDR3: TGTGCCACTTTAAGGGGCTTAGCGGGGGGGCCTGGCGAAGAGACCCAGTACTTC. The chain recombines TRBV27 with TRBJ2-5; TRBD2 matches at 11 bases. Trimming cost V 10 bases and J 3 bases; bases outside gene matches: 19. The CDR3 sequence is 18 residues long. Germline CDR1 MNHEY, CDR2 SMNVEV (reference sequence).

V is TRBV11-3 and J is TRBJ2-3, with TRBD2 matching 10 bases. The CDR3 sequence is 17 residues long. J gave up 5 bases and V 5 bases, and 13 bases lay outside the gene matches. Germline V lookup: CDR1 SGHNT, CDR2 YENEEA. CDR3 loop: CASSLGGLAGDKDTQYF. The CDR3 nucleotides read TGTGCCAGCAGCCTCGGAGGGCTAGCGGGGGATAAAGATACGCAGTATTTT. Full variable domain (remainder filled in from reference TRBV11-3 and TRBJ2-3): EAGVVQSPRYKIIEKKQPVAFWCNPISGHNTLYWYLQNLGQGPELLIRYENEEAVDDSQLPKDRFSAERLKGVDSTLKIQPAELGDSAVYLCASSLGGLAGDKDTQYFGPGTRLTVL.

The chain uses TRBV28 and TRBJ1-2, with TRBD1 matching 8 bases. Germline V gene data show CDR1 as MDHEN and CDR2 as SYDVKM. The CDR3 totals 15 residues. V lost 6 bases, J lost 8 bases, and 14 bases stayed unmatched. The CDR3 is CASSLDDRGGEGYTF. The CDR3 nucleotides are TGTGCCAGCAGCCTCGACGACAGGGGTGGGGAAGGCTACACCTTC.

The CDR3 spells CASSLFPGENTGELFF. For the CDR3, the DNA is TGCGCCAGCAGCTTGTTCCCAGGGGAGAACACCGGGGAGCTGTTTTTT. The chain is built from TRBV5-1 and TRBJ2-2; D may be TRBD1 (6 bases). The CDR3 runs to 16 residues. Germline V CDR1 and CDR2: SGHRS, YFSETQ. Deletions cut 1 base from V and 1 base from J, with 11 bases between.

The CDR3 DNA reads as TGTGCCAGCAGGAAGGGTGGCTATAATTCACCCCTCCACTTT. Translation gives CASRKGGYNSPLHF. This chain links TRBV27 with TRBJ1-6; no reliable D call. Germline CDR1 MNHEY, CDR2 SMNVEV (reference sequence). The CDR3 spans 14 residues. Trimming left V 6 bases short and J 3 bases short, with 9 bases between.

This clone was recorded once. This chain connects TRBV28 to TRBJ2-7; 8 bases align to TRBD2. CDR3 length: 14 residues. Germline-derived CDR1 and CDR2 are MDHEN and SYDVKM. V was pared by 6 bases and J by 3 bases, with 7 bases of the junction left unmatched. CDR3 residues: CASRRAGDSYEQYV. The CDR3 DNA sequence: TGTGCCAGCAGGCGAGCGGGAGATAGCTACGAGCAGTACGTC.

This chain links TRBV5-6 with TRBJ1-3; D remains unclear. CDR1 is SGHDT, CDR2 YYEEEE, per germline. The CDR3 runs to 15 residues. V shed 1 base and J shed 0 bases, with 8 bases lying between them. Here the CDR3 DNA reads TGTGCCAGCAGCTTGCTGCAGAGCTCTGGAAACACCATATATTTT. Protein: CASSLLQSSGNTIYF.

The chain is built from TRBV4-3 and TRBJ2-3, with D maybe TRBD1 (6 bases). The germline V gene encodes CDR1 LGHNA and CDR2 YSLEER. This CDR3 is built from 14 residues. V was cut by 0 bases and J by 10 bases, with 14 bases left in between. CDR3 in DNA: TGCGCCAGCAGCCAAGATTCCGGGGCAGGGGCGCAGTATTTT. It yields the protein CASSQDSGAGAQYF.

This chain links TRBV11-2 with TRBJ1-2, with TRBD1 identical over 7 bases. V trimming: 5 bases; J trimming: 8 bases; junction bases outside the gene matches: 8. The CDR3 is 13 amino acids. Germline CDR1 reads SGHAT; CDR2 reads FQNNGV. CDR3 residues: CASSVRQGLGYTF. CDR3 bases: TGTGCCAGCAGCGTGAGACAGGGTTTAGGCTACACCTTC.

The V gene is TRBV9, the J gene TRBJ1-1, with D possibly TRBD1 on 6 matching bases. Looked up from germline, CDR1 is SGDLS and CDR2 is YYNGEE. V lost 6 bases to trimming and J lost 5 bases, with 17 bases between them. This CDR3 is built from 14 residues. CDR3 sequence reads: CASNEGHPGTEAFF. The CDR3 DNA reads TGTGCCAGCAACGAGGGACACCCAGGGACTGAAGCTTTCTTT.

This clone occurred once. J is TRBJ2-1 and V is TRBV5-8; possible D gene TRBD2, 6 bases. The CDR3 has 16 residues. Germline values: CDR1 SGHTS, CDR2 YDEGEE. Trimming stripped 2 bases from V and 6 bases from J, with 18 bases between. CDR3 nucleotides: TGTGCCAGCAGCTTAAGGCCCAGGATGGGGGGCAATGAGCAGTTCTTC. This codes for CASSLRPRMGGNEQFF.

This clone was seen a handful of times. The genes are TRBV5-1 and TRBJ2-7, with TRBD1 matching over 7 bases. CDR3 length: 13 amino acids. Germline trimming cut 4 bases from V and 6 bases from J; bases unmatched to any gene: 7. The germline CDR1 and CDR2 sequences are SGHRS and YFSETQ. The CDR3: CASSLQGTAEQYV. The CDR3 coding sequence is TGCGCCAGCAGCCTTCAGGGGACAGCCGAGCAGTACGTC.

This chain joins TRBV6-2 or TRBV6-3 and TRBJ1-3; D is unclear. The CDR3 length is 15 residues. The germline CDR1 and CDR2 sequences are MNHEY and SVGEGT. V dropped 2 bases and J dropped 0 bases, with 8 bases sitting between them. CDR3 protein: CASSYGYSSGNTIYF. CDR3 nucleotide sequence: TGTGCCAGCAGTTACGGGTACAGCTCTGGAAACACCATATATTTT.

J is TRBJ1-5 and V is TRBV10-3; 7 bases are a match to TRBD1. V lost 5 bases and J lost 5; bases outside the gene matches: 3. The CDR3 contains 13 residues. Germline V gene sequence: CDR1 ENHRY, CDR2 SYGVKD. The CDR3 region has the DNA TGTGCCATCAGTCAGGGGGAGGATCAGCCCCAGCATTTT. It specifies CAISQGEDQPQHF.

V usage is TRBV19 and J usage is TRBJ1-4, with TRBD1 matching over 10 bases. Trimming removed 2 bases from V and 2 bases from J; junction bases left unmatched: 20. Per germline, CDR1 LNHDA and CDR2 SQIVND (reference sequence). This CDR3 is 22 amino acids long. DNA of the CDR3: TGTGCCAGTAGTATATACCCCCTCGACAGGGGGCTTTATATTGGCACTAATGAAAAACTGTTTTTT. It yields the protein CASSIYPLDRGLYIGTNEKLFF. The full variable domain, completed using reference TRBV19 and TRBJ1-4, is DGGITQSPKYLFRKEGQNVTLSCEQNLNHDAMYWYRQDPGQGLRLIYYSQIVNDFQKGDIAEGYSVSREKKESFPLTVTSAQKNPTAFYLCASSIYPLDRGLYIGTNEKLFFGSGTQLSVL.

This clone has more than one count but fewer than ten. The chain is built from TRBV28 and TRBJ2-7, with 11 bases aligning to TRBD1. Germline lookup yields CDR1 MDHEN and CDR2 SYDVKM. The CDR3 contains 15 residues. The ends lost 5 bases at V and 0 bases at J; junction bases unmatched: 3. The CDR3 DNA reads TGTGCCAGCAGTAGGGGACAGGGGGGCTCCTACGAGCAGTACGTC. Protein product: CASSRGQGGSYEQYV.